Listed below are T cell receptor beta chains from one sample, sequenced in a study of control samples from healthy donors and cancer patients. Generated by immunoSEQ multiplex PCR, the TCRdb table keeps only in-frame clones and is missing some. This sample contains roughly 190,000 clones. The specimen was blood. The receptors come from a woman in her 30s in good health. Each CDR3 is given with its conserved first and last residue. A D gene is named only where the DNA matches it firmly.

CDR3nt	CDR3aa	len	v_gene	j_gene	d_gene
TGTGCCAGCAGTTTTTCAGGGGACTATGGCTACACCTTC	CASSFSGDYGYTF	13	TRBV12-3/TRBV12-4	TRBJ1-2	.
TGTGCCAGCAGTCGACAGGGCAGGAGTGCTGGAAACACCATATATTTT	CASSRQGRSAGNTIYF	16	TRBV6-6	TRBJ1-3	TRBD1
TGTGCCACCAGCAGAGGTGGGACAGGGCCCCTGAATGCTGAAGCTTTCTTT	CATSRGGTGPLNAEAFF	17	TRBV15	TRBJ1-1	TRBD1
TGTGCCGGAGGGACTAGCGGTTATCCCACAGATACGCAGTATTTT	CAGGTSGYPTDTQYF	15	TRBV7-9	TRBJ2-3	TRBD2
TGTGCCAGCAGCTCCCTGCAGATAACTTCACCCCTCCACTTT	CASSSLQITSPLHF	14	TRBV7-9	TRBJ1-6	.
TGTGCCAGCAGTTTATGGGCTAGCGGGGGGGCCATGGATACGCAGTATTTT	CASSLWASGGAMDTQYF	17	TRBV27	TRBJ2-3	TRBD2
TGTGCCAGCAGCTCCCCCAGGGGGCCTTATGAAAAACTGTTTTTT	CASSSPRGPYEKLFF	15	TRBV28	TRBJ1-4	TRBD1
TGTGCCAGCAGTTACGGGGCTACCTCTGGAAACACCATATATTTT	CASSYGATSGNTIYF	15	TRBV28	TRBJ1-3	.
TGTGCCAGCAGCTTTCCGACAGGGGTTTGGGAAAAACTGTTTTTT	CASSFPTGVWEKLFF	15	TRBV5-8	TRBJ1-4	TRBD1
TGTGCCAGCAGCTTGGCTCTTTATCAGCCCCAGCATTTT	CASSLALYQPQHF	13	TRBV11-2	TRBJ1-5	.
TGCGCCAGCAGCCAAGTGGCAGGGCTTGGAAACACCATATATTTT	CASSQVAGLGNTIYF	15	TRBV4-1	TRBJ1-3	.
TGTGCCAGCAGCTTGGGACAGCCCCCCTACGAGCAGTACTTC	CASSLGQPPYEQYF	14	TRBV7-6	TRBJ2-7	TRBD1
TGTGCCAGCAGTTTTCTGGGTGGCTACACCTTC	CASSFLGGYTF	11	TRBV12-3/TRBV12-4	TRBJ1-2	.
TGTGCCAGCAGGAACTCAGGGGAAAGGAGTTTCTATGGCTACACCTTC	CASRNSGERSFYGYTF	16	TRBV7-2	TRBJ1-2	.
TGTGCCAGCAGCTTAGCCACCAGACAGGGACCTTTCTTT	CASSLATRQGPFF	13	TRBV7-9	TRBJ1-1	TRBD1
TGCGCCAGCAGCTTGGCCACTACAGGGGCAGGCTACGAGCAGTACTTC	CASSLATTGAGYEQYF	16	TRBV5-1	TRBJ2-7	TRBD1
TGTGCCAGTAGCCCCCGGGACCTGGACGGCTACACCTTC	CASSPRDLDGYTF	13	TRBV19	TRBJ1-2	.
TGTGCCAGCAGCTCCCGGGGGGGGAGCACTGAAGCTTTCTTT	CASSSRGGSTEAFF	14	TRBV9	TRBJ1-1	.
TGTGCCAGCAGTATTGGGGTCGGCGAGCAGTACTTC	CASSIGVGEQYF	12	TRBV27	TRBJ2-7	.
TGCGCCAGCAGCTTGGGAGGGATTAGCCGCGGAAACATTCAGTACTTC	CASSLGGISRGNIQYF	16	TRBV5-1	TRBJ2-4	.
TGTGCCAGCAGTCCCTTAGACAGAGAAAATCAGCCCCAGCATTTT	CASSPLDRENQPQHF	15	TRBV28	TRBJ1-5	.
TGTGCCAGCAGCTTACAAGCCGACAGGAATGAAAAACTGTTTTTT	CASSLQADRNEKLFF	15	TRBV7-9	TRBJ1-4	.